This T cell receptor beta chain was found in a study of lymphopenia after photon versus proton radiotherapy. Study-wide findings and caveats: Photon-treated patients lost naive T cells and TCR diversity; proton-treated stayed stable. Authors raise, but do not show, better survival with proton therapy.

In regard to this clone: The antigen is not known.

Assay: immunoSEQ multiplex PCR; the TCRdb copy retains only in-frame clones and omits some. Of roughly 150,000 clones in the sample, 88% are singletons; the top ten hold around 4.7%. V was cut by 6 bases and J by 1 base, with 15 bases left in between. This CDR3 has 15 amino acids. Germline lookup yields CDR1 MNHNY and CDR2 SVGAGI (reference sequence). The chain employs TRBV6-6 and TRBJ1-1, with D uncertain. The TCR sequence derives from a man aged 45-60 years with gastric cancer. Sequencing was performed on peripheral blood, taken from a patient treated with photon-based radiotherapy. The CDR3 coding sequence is TGTGCCAGCAGCCCCACCGGGCCTGGGAACACTGAAGCTTTCTTT. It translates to CASSPTGPGNTEAFF.